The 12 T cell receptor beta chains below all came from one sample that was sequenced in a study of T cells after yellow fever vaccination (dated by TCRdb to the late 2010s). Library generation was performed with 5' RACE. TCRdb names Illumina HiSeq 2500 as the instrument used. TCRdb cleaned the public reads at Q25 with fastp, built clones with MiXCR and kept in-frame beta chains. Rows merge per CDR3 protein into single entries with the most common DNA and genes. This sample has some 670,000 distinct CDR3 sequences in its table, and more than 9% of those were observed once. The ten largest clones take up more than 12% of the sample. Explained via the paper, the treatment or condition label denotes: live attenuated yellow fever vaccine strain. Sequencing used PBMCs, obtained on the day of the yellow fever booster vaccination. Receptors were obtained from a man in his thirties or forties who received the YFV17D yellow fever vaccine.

The CDR3 DNA sequence: TGCGCCAGCAGCCTTGGAGATAGGCTTGCGGGGGGAGAGACCCAGTACTTC. This codes for CASSLGDRLAGGETQYF. This sequence joins TRBV4-3 and TRBJ2-5; 8 nucleotides agree with TRBD2. The junction had 14 bases not matched to a gene; V was cut back by 4 bases and J by 4 bases. Per germline, CDR1 LGHNA and CDR2 YSLEER. The CDR3 runs to 17 residues.

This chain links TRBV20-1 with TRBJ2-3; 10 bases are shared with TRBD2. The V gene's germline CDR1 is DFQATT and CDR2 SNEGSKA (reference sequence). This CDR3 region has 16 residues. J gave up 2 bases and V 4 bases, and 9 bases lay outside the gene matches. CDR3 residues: CSANSPGLADTDTQYF. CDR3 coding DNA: TGCAGTGCTAATAGCCCCGGACTAGCGGACACAGATACGCAGTATTTT.

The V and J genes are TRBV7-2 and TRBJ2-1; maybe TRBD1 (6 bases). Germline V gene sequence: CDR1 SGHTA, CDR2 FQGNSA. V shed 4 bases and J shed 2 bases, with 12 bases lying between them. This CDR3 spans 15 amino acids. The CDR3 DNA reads TGTGCCAGCAGCTCTGTGGGGGCGACCTACAATGAGCAGTTCTTC. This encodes CASSSVGATYNEQFF.

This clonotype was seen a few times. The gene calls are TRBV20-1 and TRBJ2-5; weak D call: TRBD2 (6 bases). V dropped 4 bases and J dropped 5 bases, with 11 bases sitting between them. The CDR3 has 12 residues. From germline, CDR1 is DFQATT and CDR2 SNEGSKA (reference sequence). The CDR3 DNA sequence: TGCAGTGCTATGGGGGGTGGGGAGACCCAGTACTTC. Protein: CSAMGGGETQYF.

CDR3 DNA sequence: TGCAGTGCTAGGAAAAGACAGGGGGCAGAAACTGAAGCTTTCTTT. It encodes CSARKRQGAETEAFF. The chain couples TRBV20-1 to TRBJ1-1, with TRBD1 matching 10 bases. The length of the CDR3 is 15 residues. Germline-derived CDR1 and CDR2 are DFQATT and SNEGSKA (reference sequence). The ends lost 3 bases at V and 5 bases at J; junction bases unmatched: 9.

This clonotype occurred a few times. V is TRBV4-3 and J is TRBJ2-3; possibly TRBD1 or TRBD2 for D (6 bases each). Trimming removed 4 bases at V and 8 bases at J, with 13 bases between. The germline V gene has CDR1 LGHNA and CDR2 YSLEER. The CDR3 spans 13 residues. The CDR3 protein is CASSLNGGGTQYF. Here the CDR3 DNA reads TGCGCCAGCAGCCTTAACGGGGGCGGTACGCAGTATTTT.

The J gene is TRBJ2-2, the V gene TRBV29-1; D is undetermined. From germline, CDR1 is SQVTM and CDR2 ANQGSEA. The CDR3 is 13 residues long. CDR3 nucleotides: TGCACCGTCCTACCGTCGGGCACCGGGGAGCTGTTTTTT. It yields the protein CTVLPSGTGELFF.

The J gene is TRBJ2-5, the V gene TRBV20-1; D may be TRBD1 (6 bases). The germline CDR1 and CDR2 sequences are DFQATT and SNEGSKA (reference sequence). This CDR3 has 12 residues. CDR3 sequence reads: CSASQGSLSQYF. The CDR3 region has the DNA TGCAGCGCGTCCCAGGGGTCTCTGAGCCAGTACTTC.

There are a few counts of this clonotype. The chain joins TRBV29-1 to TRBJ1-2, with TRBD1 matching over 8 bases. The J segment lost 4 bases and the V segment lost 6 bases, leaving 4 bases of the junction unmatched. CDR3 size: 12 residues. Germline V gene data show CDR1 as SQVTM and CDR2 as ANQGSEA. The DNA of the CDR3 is TGCAGCGTCGGACAGGGTGGCTATGGCTACACCTTC. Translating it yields CSVGQGGYGYTF.

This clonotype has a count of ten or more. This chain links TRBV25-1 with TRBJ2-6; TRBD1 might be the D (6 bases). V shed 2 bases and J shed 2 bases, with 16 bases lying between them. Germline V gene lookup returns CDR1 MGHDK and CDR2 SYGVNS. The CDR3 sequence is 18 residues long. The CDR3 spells CASSEAQGFIPGANVLTF. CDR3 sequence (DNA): TGTGCCAGCAGTGAAGCACAGGGTTTTATCCCTGGGGCCAACGTCCTGACTTTC. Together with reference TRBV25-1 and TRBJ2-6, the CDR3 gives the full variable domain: EADIYQTPRYLVIGTGKKITLECSQTMGHDKMYWYQQDPGMELHLIHYSYGVNSTEKGDLSSESTVSRIRTEHFPLTLESARPSHTSQYLCASSEAQGFIPGANVLTFGAGSRLTVL.

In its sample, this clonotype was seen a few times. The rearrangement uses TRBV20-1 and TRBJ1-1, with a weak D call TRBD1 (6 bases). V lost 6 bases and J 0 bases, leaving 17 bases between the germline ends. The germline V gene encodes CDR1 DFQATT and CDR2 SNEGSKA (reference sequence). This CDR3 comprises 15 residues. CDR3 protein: CSARPGGGMNTEAFF. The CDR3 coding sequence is TGCAGTGCCAGACCAGGTGGGGGCATGAACACTGAAGCTTTCTTT.

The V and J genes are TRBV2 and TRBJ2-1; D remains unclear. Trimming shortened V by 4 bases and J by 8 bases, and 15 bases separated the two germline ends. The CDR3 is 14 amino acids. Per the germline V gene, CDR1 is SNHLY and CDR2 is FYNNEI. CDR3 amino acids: CASSGQVPSDEQFF. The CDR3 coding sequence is TGTGCCAGCAGTGGGCAGGTCCCGAGTGATGAGCAGTTCTTC. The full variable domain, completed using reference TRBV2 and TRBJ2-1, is EPEVTQTPSHQVTQMGQEVILRCVPISNHLYFYWYRQILGQKVEFLVSFYNNEISEKSEIFDDQFSVERPDGSNFTLKIRSTKLEDSAMYFCASSGQVPSDEQFFGPGTRLTVL.